This T cell receptor beta chain was observed in a study of control samples from healthy donors and cancer patients. Generated by immunoSEQ multiplex PCR, the TCRdb table keeps only in-frame clones and is missing some. The data hold roughly 150,000 clones, with about 90% observed a single time. This clonotype originated in a man aged 18 to 29 in good health. Specimen: blood.

CDR3 DNA: TGCGCCAGCAGCCCCACAGATACGCAGTATTTT. Translated, it gives CASSPTDTQYF. V usage is TRBV5-1 and J usage is TRBJ2-3; D is undetermined. V lost 4 bases and J 2 bases, leaving 2 bases between the germline ends. Germline V lookup: CDR1 SGHRS, CDR2 YFSETQ. The CDR3 covers 11 residues.